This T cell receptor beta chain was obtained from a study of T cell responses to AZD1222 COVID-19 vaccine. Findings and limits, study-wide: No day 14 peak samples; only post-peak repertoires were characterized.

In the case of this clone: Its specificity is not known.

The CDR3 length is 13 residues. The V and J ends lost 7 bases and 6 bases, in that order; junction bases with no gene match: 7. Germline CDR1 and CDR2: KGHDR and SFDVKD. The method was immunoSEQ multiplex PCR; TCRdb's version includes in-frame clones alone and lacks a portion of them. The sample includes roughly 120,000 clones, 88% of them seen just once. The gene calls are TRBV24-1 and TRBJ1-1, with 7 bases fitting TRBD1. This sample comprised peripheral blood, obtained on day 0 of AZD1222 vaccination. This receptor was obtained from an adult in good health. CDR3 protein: CATRRQGGAEAFF. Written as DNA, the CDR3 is TGTGCCACCAGGAGACAGGGAGGGGCTGAAGCTTTCTTT.